The T cell receptor (beta chain) described here comes from a study of radiotherapy plus CTLA-4 blockade in lung cancer. About the research overall: Objective responses were documented in around 18% of patients, with disease control in around 30%.

Germline loops: CDR1 MNHEY, CDR2 SVGAGI. The CDR3 runs 15 residues. Trimming took 2 bases from V and 5 from J, leaving 12 bases between them. TCRdb's table, derived via immunoSEQ multiplex PCR, lists solely in-frame clones and lacks some. The repertoire includes around 44,000 clones, more than 70% of them detected once, and over 2.5% sits in the top ten. In regard to this clone: The antigen is not known.

Whole-study results and caveats: Blood TCR clones of tumor origin expanded after radiotherapy plus ipilimumab.

The clonotype comes from a human donor with non-small cell lung cancer whose response to radiotherapy plus ipilimumab could not be evaluated. The chain recombines TRBV6-5 with TRBJ1-4; D uncertain. The starting material was peripheral blood, obtained from a patient treated with radiotherapy plus ipilimumab. CDR3 in amino acids: CASSYSMPQNEKLFF. Here the CDR3 DNA reads TGTGCCAGCAGTTACAGTATGCCACAGAATGAAAAACTGTTTTTT.